The 30 T cell receptor beta chains below come from one sample, sequenced in a study of T cell responses to AZD1222 COVID-19 vaccine. Some clones are missing from TCRdb's copy, which holds only in-frame ones; the method was immunoSEQ multiplex PCR. Of 70,000 to 75,000 clones listed, roughly 85% are singletons. Sequenced material: peripheral blood, taken 28 days after the second AZD1222 dose. Receptors were obtained from an adult who received the AZD1222 COVID-19 vaccine.

The gene calls are TRBV6-5 and TRBJ1-1, with D hard to call. The CDR3 runs to 15 residues. Germline CDR1 reads MNHEY; CDR2 reads SVGAGI. Trimming took 6 bases from V and 7 from J, leaving 21 bases between them. The CDR3 DNA is TGTGCCAGCAGCCGCCCGGTACAAGGGTATAGTGAAGCTTTCTTT. Encoded protein: CASSRPVQGYSEAFF.

V usage is TRBV29-1 and J usage is TRBJ2-1, with D possibly TRBD2 on 8 matching bases. This CDR3 region has 15 residues. Trimming cost V 8 bases and J 4 bases, with 21 bases left between them. Per the germline V gene, CDR1 is SQVTM and CDR2 is ANQGSEA. CDR3 DNA sequence: TGCAGCACCGTCAGGGGGGCTAGCGGGTACAATGAGCAGTTCTTC. Translation gives CSTVRGASGYNEQFF.

The CDR3: CASKFIDTQYF. The CDR3 DNA reads as TGCGCCAGCAAATTCATAGATACGCAGTATTTT. The gene calls are TRBV5-1 and TRBJ2-3; D unclear. Germline lookup yields CDR1 SGHRS and CDR2 YFSETQ. There are 11 residues in the CDR3. With 6 bases removed from V and 5 bases from J, the gap between germline ends came to 7 bases.

V gene TRBV6-5 combines with J gene TRBJ2-3, with 7 bases aligning to TRBD2. Germline CDR1 reads MNHEY; CDR2 reads SVGAGI. V was clipped by 6 bases and J by 8 bases; unmatched bases: 11. This CDR3 is built from 14 residues. The CDR3 here is CASRAPRGGRTQYF. In DNA, the CDR3 is TGTGCCAGCAGGGCCCCTCGCGGGGGACGTACGCAGTATTTT.

CDR3 residues: CSVAGGANVLTF. The CDR3 DNA sequence: TGCAGCGTGGCCGGTGGGGCCAACGTCCTGACTTTC. The rearrangement links TRBV29-1 to TRBJ2-6; D is unclear. Germline values: CDR1 SQVTM, CDR2 ANQGSEA. The V and J ends lost 6 bases and 3 bases respectively, with 6 bases between them. The CDR3 is 12 amino acids.

The sample holds a few counts of this clone. The V and J genes are TRBV6-2 or TRBV6-3 and TRBJ2-7, with D unresolved. The germline V gene has CDR1 MNHEY and CDR2 SVGEGT. CDR3 length equals 12 residues. Trimming took 2 bases from V and 3 from J, leaving 5 bases between them. The CDR3 is CASSYRGYEQYF. CDR3 in DNA: TGTGCCAGCAGTTACCGAGGCTACGAGCAGTACTTC.

The chain links TRBV6-6 to TRBJ1-5, with a possible D match to TRBD1 (6 bases). The CDR3 is 12 amino acids. Deletions cut 6 bases from V and 8 bases from J, with 11 bases between. From germline, CDR1 is MNHNY and CDR2 SVGAGI (reference sequence). CDR3 region: CASRQGFEPQHF. The CDR3 bases are TGTGCCAGCAGACAGGGTTTTGAGCCCCAGCATTTT.

The chain couples TRBV5-1 to TRBJ2-1, with 8 bases identical to TRBD2. V gave up 4 bases and J gave up 7 bases; unmatched junction bases: 7. The CDR3 contains 14 residues. Germline V CDR1 and CDR2: SGHRS, YFSETQ. CDR3 DNA: TGCGCCAGCAGCGAGTTAGCGGGACCGAATGAGCAGTTCTTC. The encoded protein is CASSELAGPNEQFF.

The chain is built from TRBV14 and TRBJ1-2, with no clear D. The CDR3 length is 14 residues. The V and J ends lost 1 base and 7 bases respectively, with 13 bases between them. Germline values: CDR1 SGHDN, CDR2 FVKESK. In DNA form, the CDR3 reads TGTGCCAGCAGCCAAGCGGGCGGCTACTTTGGCTACACCTTC. Amino acid sequence: CASSQAGGYFGYTF.

This clone has more than one count but fewer than ten. The chain recombines TRBV29-1 with TRBJ2-3; D possibly corresponds to TRBD2 (5 bases). Germline V gives CDR1 SQVTM, CDR2 ANQGSEA. Trimming left V 8 bases short and J 0 bases short, with 9 bases between. This CDR3 has 12 amino acids. In DNA, the CDR3 is TGCAGCTGCGAGGGCAGCACAGATACGCAGTATTTT. This sequence encodes CSCEGSTDTQYF.

The V and J genes are TRBV5-6 and TRBJ1-4; D not resolved. The CDR3 covers 16 residues. Germline CDR1 SGHDT, CDR2 YYEEEE. With 3 bases removed from V and 0 bases from J, the gap between germline ends came to 12 bases. This CDR3 reads CASSWEGRPTNEKLFF. CDR3 in DNA: TGTGCCAGCAGCTGGGAAGGGAGGCCAACTAATGAAAAACTGTTTTTT.

This clone was seen only a few times. The rearrangement joins TRBV27 to TRBJ1-1; tentatively, D is TRBD1 (6 bases). Germline V gives CDR1 MNHEY, CDR2 SMNVEV (reference sequence). V shed 6 bases and J shed 0 bases, with 11 bases lying between them. The CDR3 totals 14 residues. CDR3 region: CASRTGLMNTEAFF. The CDR3 nucleotides read TGTGCCAGCAGAACAGGGCTGATGAACACTGAAGCTTTCTTT.

V is TRBV13 and J is TRBJ2-2; no clear D. V was shortened by 6 bases and J by 7 bases, with 9 bases between the two germline ends. This CDR3 contains 12 residues. Germline V lookup: CDR1 PRHDT, CDR2 FYEKMQ (reference sequence). The CDR3 DNA reads TGTGCCAGCAGTTCTGTGGGCGGGGAGCTGTTTTTT. The encoded protein is CASSSVGGELFF.

The gene calls are TRBV2 and TRBJ1-5; D is perhaps TRBD1 (5 bases). Germline values: CDR1 SNHLY, CDR2 FYNNEI. This CDR3 has 16 amino acids. V shed 3 bases and J shed 2 bases, with 14 bases lying between them. CDR3 sequence reads: CASSELRLGGNQPQHF. DNA for the CDR3: TGTGCCAGCAGTGAGTTAAGGCTGGGGGGCAATCAGCCCCAGCATTTT.

V gene TRBV29-1 combines with J gene TRBJ2-7; TRBD2 matches at 8 bases. The J segment lost 0 bases and the V segment lost 3 bases, leaving 4 bases of the junction unmatched. Germline assignment: CDR1 SQVTM and CDR2 ANQGSEA. This CDR3 spans 14 amino acids. CDR3 residues: CSVDGLAGSYEQYF. CDR3 sequence (DNA): TGCAGCGTTGATGGGCTAGCGGGCTCCTACGAGCAGTACTTC.

This clone was counted between two and nine times. The chain joins TRBV11-3 to TRBJ2-1, with a weak D call TRBD1 (6 bases). Germline CDR1 is SGHNT and CDR2 is YENEEA. This CDR3 is 16 amino acids long. The V end was cut by 1 base, the J end by 4 bases, with 14 bases between. CDR3 DNA sequence: TGTGCCAGCAGCTTAGGGGGGCTGCAGATTTACAATGAGCAGTTCTTC. Encoded protein: CASSLGGLQIYNEQFF.

The chain joins TRBV7-9 to TRBJ2-5, with D hard to call. The CDR3 has 16 residues. CDR1 SEHNR and CDR2 FQNEAQ come from the germline V gene (reference sequence). Trimming took 1 base from V and 1 from J, leaving 13 bases between them. The CDR3 sequence is CASSLVSLATQETQYF. The CDR3 region has the DNA TGTGCCAGCAGCTTAGTTAGTCTGGCGACCCAAGAGACCCAGTACTTC.

The CDR3 DNA is TGTGCCAGTAGTATCTGGGGCCATAGCAATCAGCCCCAGCATTTT. This encodes CASSIWGHSNQPQHF. The rearrangement links TRBV19 to TRBJ1-5; a possible D gene is TRBD1 (5 bases). V lost 3 bases, J lost 0 bases, and 9 bases lay in between. Looked up from germline, CDR1 is LNHDA and CDR2 is SQIVND (reference sequence). This CDR3 contains 15 residues. Full variable domain (rest looked up from reference TRBV19 and TRBJ1-5): DGGITQSPKYLFRKEGQNVTLSCEQNLNHDAMYWYRQDPGQGLRLIYYSQIVNDFQKGDIAEGYSVSREKKESFPLTVTSAQKNPTAFYLCASSIWGHSNQPQHFGDGTRLSIL.

This sequence joins TRBV10-1 and TRBJ2-7; perhaps TRBD2 as D (5 bases). Trimming took off 11 bases at V and 4 bases at J, with 21 bases between the two ends. Germline values: CDR1 WNHNN, CDR2 SYGVQD (reference sequence). The length of the CDR3 is 14 residues. The CDR3 nucleotides are TGCGCCTTTTTTAAAGGGAGTCTTATGTACGAGCAGTACTTC. Its translation: CAFFKGSLMYEQYF.

The J gene is TRBJ2-1, the V gene TRBV19; D gene ambiguous. This CDR3 spans 14 amino acids. Germline values: CDR1 LNHDA, CDR2 SQIVND (reference sequence). The V gene lost 4 bases and the J gene lost 0 bases, with 7 bases spanning the gap. The CDR3 sequence: CASSKQSSYNEQFF. CDR3 nucleotide sequence: TGTGCCAGTAGTAAACAGAGCTCCTACAATGAGCAGTTCTTC.

The V gene is TRBV12-3 or TRBV12-4, the J gene TRBJ1-2; TRBD1 might be the D (5 bases). This CDR3 contains 13 residues. The V end was cut by 6 bases, the J end by 2 bases, with 10 bases between. CDR3 protein: CASSLTENYGYTF. In DNA, the CDR3 is TGTGCCAGCAGCCTGACAGAAAACTATGGCTACACCTTC.

The chain uses TRBV7-9 and TRBJ1-5; 7 bases are shared with TRBD1. CDR1 SEHNR and CDR2 FQNEAQ come from the germline V gene (reference sequence). The CDR3 consists of 16 residues. The junction had 10 bases not matched to a gene; V was cut back by 5 bases and J by 3 bases. The CDR3 reads CASSPSTQGPNQPQHF. The CDR3 bases are TGTGCCAGCAGCCCTAGTACACAGGGGCCCAATCAGCCCCAGCATTTT.

The V gene is TRBV19, the J gene TRBJ2-6; D may be TRBD2 (5 bases). The germline CDR1 and CDR2 sequences are LNHDA and SQIVND (reference sequence). V shed 6 bases and J shed 0 bases, with 21 bases lying between them. The CDR3 is 19 amino acids. The CDR3 protein is CASSSPPGFDSSGANVLTF. The DNA for the CDR3 is TGTGCCAGTAGCTCCCCTCCGGGATTTGATAGCTCTGGGGCCAACGTCCTGACTTTC. The entire variable domain, with the rest obtained from reference TRBV19 and TRBJ2-6, is as follows: DGGITQSPKYLFRKEGQNVTLSCEQNLNHDAMYWYRQDPGQGLRLIYYSQIVNDFQKGDIAEGYSVSREKKESFPLTVTSAQKNPTAFYLCASSSPPGFDSSGANVLTFGAGSRLTVL.

About this clone itself: The same CDR3 also results from other DNA sequences found in this sample. This chain links TRBV30 with TRBJ2-7; 10 nucleotides match TRBD2. The CDR3 sequence is 15 residues long. Germline V gives CDR1 GTSNPN, CDR2 SVGIG (reference sequence). V shed 2 bases and J 0 bases; nucleotides not matched to a gene: 4. Here the CDR3 reads CAWSPLAGVSYEQYF. DNA of the CDR3: TGTGCCTGGAGTCCCCTAGCGGGAGTCTCCTACGAGCAGTACTTC.

This clone was seen just once. The chain couples TRBV12-3 or TRBV12-4 to TRBJ1-5; D gene uncertain. This CDR3 is built from 12 residues. Trimming shortened V by 5 bases and J by 4 bases, and 6 bases separated the two germline ends. In nucleotides, the CDR3 is TGTGCCAGCAGTCTTGGGAATCAGCCCCAGCATTTT. It is translated as CASSLGNQPQHF.

V and J are TRBV19 and TRBJ2-3, with no clear D. From germline, CDR1 is LNHDA and CDR2 SQIVND (reference sequence). The germline V and J ends were trimmed by 2 bases and 5 bases, with 14 bases remaining between them. The CDR3 sequence is 15 residues long. The CDR3: CASSIPVSWGDTQYF. In DNA form, the CDR3 reads TGTGCCAGTAGTATACCGGTCTCGTGGGGAGATACGCAGTATTTT.

The rearrangement joins TRBV3-1 (or the pseudogene TRBV3-2) to TRBJ2-1; the match to TRBD1 covers 7 bases. Germline trimming cut 5 bases from V and 5 bases from J; bases unmatched to any gene: 12. The CDR3 covers 16 residues. Germline V gene data show CDR1 as LGHDT and CDR2 as YNNKEL (reference sequence). As DNA, the CDR3 is TGTGCCAGCAGCTACCTCAACCCCGGGACAGACAATGAGCAGTTCTTC. Protein product: CASSYLNPGTDNEQFF.

CDR3 protein: CASKIDRAAYGYTF. The CDR3 DNA sequence: TGTGCCAGCAAGATTGACAGGGCGGCGTATGGCTACACCTTC. The chain is built from TRBV6-5 and TRBJ1-2; the match to TRBD1 covers 7 bases. Germline CDR1 and CDR2: MNHEY and SVGAGI. The CDR3 covers 14 residues. V lost 7 bases and J lost 5; bases outside the gene matches: 10.

This clone appeared once. The genes are TRBV19 and TRBJ2-6; 7 nucleotides line up with TRBD2. CDR1 is LNHDA and CDR2 is SQIVND in the germline V gene (reference sequence). The CDR3 loop spans 18 amino acids. V lost 1 base to trimming and J lost 0 bases; unmatched junction nucleotides: 6. CDR3 sequence: CASSIGLAGASGANVLTF. CDR3 coding DNA: TGTGCCAGTAGTATAGGGCTGGCGGGAGCCTCTGGGGCCAACGTCCTGACTTTC.

The chain uses TRBV30 and TRBJ1-1, with D maybe TRBD1 (6 bases). V lost 0 bases, J lost 1 base, and 6 bases lay in between. This CDR3 is built from 13 residues. Germline CDR1 reads GTSNPN; CDR2 reads SVGIG (reference sequence). CDR3 protein: CAWSVQGNTEAFF. CDR3 DNA: TGTGCCTGGAGTGTACAGGGGAACACTGAAGCTTTCTTT.